Reported below is one T cell receptor (beta chain). Its antigen remains undetermined. An end of the junction differs from the germline gene, which may be a read error. These data belong to a study of CD8 T cells in ankylosing spondylitis (dated by TCRdb to about 2017). About the full investigation: The study profiled T cell receptor beta repertoires in healthy donors and ankylosing spondylitis patients to find disease-linked TCR variants. The full study cohort was made up of approximately 24 ankylosing spondylitis patients and fewer than 120 healthy donors. Peripheral blood was sampled, and synovial fluid was additionally collected from ankylosing spondylitis patients. The study at large found these results: Some TCR beta motif variants had previously been reported in synovial fluid and blood of reactive arthritis patients, which suggested common disease-initiation mechanisms. The disease-linked clones had a CD8+ phenotype and were found at relatively low frequencies in peripheral blood. According to the report, matched synovial fluid samples from ankylosing spondylitis patients were significantly enriched for the disease-linked clones. Blood from ankylosing spondylitis patients appeared to be characterized by a TCR beta motif made up of under ten highly homologous amino acid variants.

Data came from an Illumina HiSeq 2500. TCR beta libraries were prepared by quantitative 5'-RACE with molecular barcodes. On the authors' methods: To identify disease-linked TCR variants, a new computational method was used, one built on a probabilistic model of VDJ rearrangement. The public sequencing data were trimmed at Q25 with fastp and processed into clonotypes with MiXCR by TCRdb, which kept only in-frame beta chains. For every CDR3 protein sequence, its rows merge into one entry that carries the most common genes and DNA. The V and J calls follow TCRdb's processing rather than the paper's. The table for this sample lists roughly 280,000 distinct CDR3 sequences; 20% of them were counted only once. Roughly 7.3% of the sample rests with the top ten. The germline V gene specifies MGHRA as CDR1 and YSYEKL as CDR2. The CDR3 covers 14 residues, taking in both the cysteine and the phenylalanine. Only the CDR3 DNA is retained, 42 bases long and in frame from the first base.

This clonotype was obtained from a male donor with ankylosing spondylitis or in good health (not recorded which). Sequenced input: blood, either unsorted or a sorted T cell fraction (not recorded which). This chain is built from TRBV4-1 and TRBJ1-2, with a tentative D gene TRBD1 over 5 matching bases. The CDR3 region reads CASGQDTGTYGYTF. The DNA sequence reads TGCGCCAGCGGCCAAGATACAGGAACCTATGGCTACACCTTC.